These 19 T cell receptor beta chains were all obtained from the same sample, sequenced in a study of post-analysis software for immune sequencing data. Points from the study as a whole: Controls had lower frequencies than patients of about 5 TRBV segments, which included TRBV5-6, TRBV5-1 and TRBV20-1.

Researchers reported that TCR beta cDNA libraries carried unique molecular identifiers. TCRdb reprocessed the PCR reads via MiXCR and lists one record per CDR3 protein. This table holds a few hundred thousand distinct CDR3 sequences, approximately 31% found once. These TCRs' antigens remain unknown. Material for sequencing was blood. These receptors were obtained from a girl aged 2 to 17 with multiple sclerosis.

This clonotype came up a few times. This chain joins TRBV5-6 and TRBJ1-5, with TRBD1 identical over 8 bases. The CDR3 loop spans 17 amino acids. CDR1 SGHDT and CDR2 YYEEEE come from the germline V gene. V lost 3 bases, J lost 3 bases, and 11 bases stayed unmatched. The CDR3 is CASSSSRTGSVNQPQHF. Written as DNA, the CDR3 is TGTGCCAGCAGCTCCTCCCGGACAGGGTCAGTCAATCAGCCCCAGCATTTT.

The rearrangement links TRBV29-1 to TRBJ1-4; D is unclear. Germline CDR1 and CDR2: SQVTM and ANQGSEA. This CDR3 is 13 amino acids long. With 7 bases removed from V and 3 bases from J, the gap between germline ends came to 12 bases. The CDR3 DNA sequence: TGCAGCGCTGATCTAGGTTCTAATGAAAAACTGTTTTTT. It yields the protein CSADLGSNEKLFF.

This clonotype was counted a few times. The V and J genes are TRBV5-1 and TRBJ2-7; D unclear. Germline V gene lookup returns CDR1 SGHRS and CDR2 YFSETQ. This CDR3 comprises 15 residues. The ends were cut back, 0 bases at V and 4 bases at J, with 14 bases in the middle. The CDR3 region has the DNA TGCGCCAGCAGCTTGGCCCCTCACAGCATTTACGAGCAGTACTTC. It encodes CASSLAPHSIYEQYF.

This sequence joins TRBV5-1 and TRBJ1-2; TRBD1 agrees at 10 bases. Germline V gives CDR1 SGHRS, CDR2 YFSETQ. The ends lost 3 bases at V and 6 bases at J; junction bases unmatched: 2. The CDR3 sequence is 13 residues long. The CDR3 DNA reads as TGCGCCAGCAGCTGGACAGGGGGAAATGGCTACACCTTC. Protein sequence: CASSWTGGNGYTF. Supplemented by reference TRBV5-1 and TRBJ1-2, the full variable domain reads KAGVTQTPRYLIKTRGQQVTLSCSPISGHRSVSWYQQTPGQGLQFLFEYFSETQRNKGNFPGRFSGRQFSNSRSEMNVSTLELGDSALYLCASSWTGGNGYTFGSGTRLTVV.

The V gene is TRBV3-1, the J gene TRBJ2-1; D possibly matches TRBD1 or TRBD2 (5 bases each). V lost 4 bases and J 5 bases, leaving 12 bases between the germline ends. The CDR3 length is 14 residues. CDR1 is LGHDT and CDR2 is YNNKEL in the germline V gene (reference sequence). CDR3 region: CASSLRDADNEQFF. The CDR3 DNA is TGTGCCAGCAGCCTTCGGGACGCGGACAATGAGCAGTTCTTC.

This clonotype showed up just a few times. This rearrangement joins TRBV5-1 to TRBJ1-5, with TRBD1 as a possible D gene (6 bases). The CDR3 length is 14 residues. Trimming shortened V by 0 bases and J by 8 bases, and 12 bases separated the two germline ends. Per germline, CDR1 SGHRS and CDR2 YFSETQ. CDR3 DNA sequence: TGCGCCAGCAGCTTGGTGGGGGGACATGAGCCCCAGCATTTT. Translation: CASSLVGGHEPQHF.

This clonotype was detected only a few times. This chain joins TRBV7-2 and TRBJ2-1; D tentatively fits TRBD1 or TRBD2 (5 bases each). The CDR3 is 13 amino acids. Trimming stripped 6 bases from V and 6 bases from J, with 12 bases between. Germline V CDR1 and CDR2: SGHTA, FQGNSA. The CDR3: CASRFGTLNEQFF. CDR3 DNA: TGTGCCAGCAGGTTCGGGACCCTCAATGAGCAGTTCTTC. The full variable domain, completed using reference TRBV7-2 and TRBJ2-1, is GAGVSQSPSNKVTEKGKDVELRCDPISGHTALYWYRQSLGQGLEFLIYFQGNSAPDKSGLPSDRFSAERTGGSVSTLTIQRTQQEDSAVYLCASRFGTLNEQFFGPGTRLTVL.

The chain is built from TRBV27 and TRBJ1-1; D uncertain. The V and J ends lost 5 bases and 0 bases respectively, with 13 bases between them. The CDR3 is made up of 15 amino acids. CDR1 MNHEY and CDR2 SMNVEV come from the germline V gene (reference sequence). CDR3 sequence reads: CASSVGHLMNTEAFF. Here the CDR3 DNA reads TGTGCCAGCAGTGTCGGGCACTTGATGAACACTGAAGCTTTCTTT.

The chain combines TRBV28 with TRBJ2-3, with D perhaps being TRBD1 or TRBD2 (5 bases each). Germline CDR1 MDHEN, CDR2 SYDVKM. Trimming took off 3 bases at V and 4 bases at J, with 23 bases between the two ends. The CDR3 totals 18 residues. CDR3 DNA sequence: TGTGCCAGCAGTTTGCTACCAAGGTCTTGGGGGTCCCCAGATACGCAGTATTTT. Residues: CASSLLPRSWGSPDTQYF.

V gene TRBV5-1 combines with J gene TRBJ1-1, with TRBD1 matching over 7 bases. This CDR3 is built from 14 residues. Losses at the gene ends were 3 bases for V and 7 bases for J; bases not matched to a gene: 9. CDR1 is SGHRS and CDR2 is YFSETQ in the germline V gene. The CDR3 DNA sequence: TGCGCCAGCAGCTCGCAGGGGGTTAGGGATGAAGCTTTCTTT. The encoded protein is CASSSQGVRDEAFF.

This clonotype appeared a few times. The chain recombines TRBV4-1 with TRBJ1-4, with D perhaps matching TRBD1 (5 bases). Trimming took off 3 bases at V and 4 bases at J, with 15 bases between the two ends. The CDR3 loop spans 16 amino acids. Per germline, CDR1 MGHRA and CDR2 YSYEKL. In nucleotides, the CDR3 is TGCGCCAGCAGCCAGCCCAGGAGGGGAATTAATGAAAAACTGTTTTTT. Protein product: CASSQPRRGINEKLFF.

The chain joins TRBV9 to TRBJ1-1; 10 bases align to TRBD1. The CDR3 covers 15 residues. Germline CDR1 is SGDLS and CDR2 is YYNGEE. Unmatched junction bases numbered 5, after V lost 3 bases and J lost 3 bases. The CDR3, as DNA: TGTGCCAGCAGCGCCCAGGACAGGGGGTACACTGAAGCTTTCTTT. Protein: CASSAQDRGYTEAFF.

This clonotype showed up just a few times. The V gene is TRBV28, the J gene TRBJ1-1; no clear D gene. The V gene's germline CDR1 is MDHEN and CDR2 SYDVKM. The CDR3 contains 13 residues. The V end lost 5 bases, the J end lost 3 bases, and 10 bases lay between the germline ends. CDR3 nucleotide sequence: TGTGCCAGCAGTCGTGGGGTGTACACTGAAGCTTTCTTT. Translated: CASSRGVYTEAFF.

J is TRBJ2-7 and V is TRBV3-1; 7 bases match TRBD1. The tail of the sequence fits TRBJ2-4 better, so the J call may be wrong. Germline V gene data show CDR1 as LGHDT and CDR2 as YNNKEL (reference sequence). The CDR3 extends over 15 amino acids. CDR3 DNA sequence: TGTGCCAGCAGCCAGGAACCAGGACAGGAAAACATTCAGTACTTC. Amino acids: CASSQEPGQENIQYF.

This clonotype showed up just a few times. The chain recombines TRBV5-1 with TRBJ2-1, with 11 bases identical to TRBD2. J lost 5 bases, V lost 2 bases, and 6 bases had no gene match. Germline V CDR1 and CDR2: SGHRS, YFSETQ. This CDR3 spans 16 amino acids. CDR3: CASSFSLAGGNNEQFF. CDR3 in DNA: TGCGCCAGCAGCTTCTCCCTAGCGGGGGGCAACAATGAGCAGTTCTTC.

This CDR3 reads CASNLGGTGVVQETQYF. The DNA for the CDR3 is TGTGCCAGCAATCTCGGAGGGACGGGGGTGGTCCAAGAGACCCAGTACTTC. This chain joins TRBV12-3 or TRBV12-4 and TRBJ2-5; the D gene is possibly TRBD2 (6 bases). The germline V and J ends were trimmed by 7 bases and 1 base, with 22 bases remaining between them. The CDR3 contains 17 residues.

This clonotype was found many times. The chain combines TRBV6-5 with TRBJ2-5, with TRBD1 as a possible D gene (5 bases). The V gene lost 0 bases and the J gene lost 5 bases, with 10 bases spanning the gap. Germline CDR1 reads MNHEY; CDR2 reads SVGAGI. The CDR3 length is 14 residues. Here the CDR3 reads CASSYSAGQETQYF. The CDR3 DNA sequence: TGTGCCAGCAGTTACTCGGCAGGGCAGGAGACCCAGTACTTC.

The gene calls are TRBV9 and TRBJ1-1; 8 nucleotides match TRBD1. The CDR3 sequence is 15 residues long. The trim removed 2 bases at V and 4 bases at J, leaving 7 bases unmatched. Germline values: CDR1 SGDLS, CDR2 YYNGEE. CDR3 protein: CASSVARGPGTEAFF. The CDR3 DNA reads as TGTGCCAGCAGCGTCGCCAGGGGGCCTGGCACTGAAGCTTTCTTT.

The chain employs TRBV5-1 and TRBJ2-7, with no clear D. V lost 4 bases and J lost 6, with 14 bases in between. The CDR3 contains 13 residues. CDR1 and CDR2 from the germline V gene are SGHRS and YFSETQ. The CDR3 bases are TGCGCCAGCAGCCCTAATTTGGGGTCCGAGCAGTACTTC. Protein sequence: CASSPNLGSEQYF.